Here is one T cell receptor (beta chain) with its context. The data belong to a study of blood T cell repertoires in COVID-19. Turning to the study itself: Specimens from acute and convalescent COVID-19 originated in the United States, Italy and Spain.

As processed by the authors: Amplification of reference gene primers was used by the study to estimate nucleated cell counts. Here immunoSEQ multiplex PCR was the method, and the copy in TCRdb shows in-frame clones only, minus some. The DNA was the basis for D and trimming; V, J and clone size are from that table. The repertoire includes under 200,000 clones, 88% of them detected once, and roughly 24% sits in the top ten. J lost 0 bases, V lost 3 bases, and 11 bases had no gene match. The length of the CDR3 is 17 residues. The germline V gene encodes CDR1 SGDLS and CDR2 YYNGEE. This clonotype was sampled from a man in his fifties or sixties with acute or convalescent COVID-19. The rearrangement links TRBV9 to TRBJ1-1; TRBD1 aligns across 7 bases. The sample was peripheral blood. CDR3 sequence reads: CASSAVGTARMNTEAFF. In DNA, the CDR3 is TGTGCCAGCAGCGCCGTCGGGACAGCCCGTATGAACACTGAAGCTTTCTTT.